One TCR beta chain is described in this entry. The source of the sample is a study of cytomegalovirus exposure and HLA in healthy donors. The PCR used 60 Vbeta and 13 Jbeta primers. Method: immunoSEQ multiplex PCR; TCRdb's copy keeps in-frame clones and lacks some. The sample lists 210,000 or so clones, around 80% occurring once. Per the germline V gene, CDR1 is SGHNT and CDR2 is YYREEE (reference sequence). The CDR3 consists of 14 residues. Trimming left V 1 base short and J 8 bases short, with 15 bases between. The sequence came from a boy between 10 and 17 years old in good health and CMV-seronegative. The genes are TRBV5-4 and TRBJ1-2, with a tentative D call TRBD1 (6 bases). The source material was PBMCs. The CDR3 protein is CASSLITWTDGYTF. In nucleotides, the CDR3 is TGTGCCAGCAGCTTGATAACTTGGACAGACGGCTACACCTTC. The whole variable domain, remainder taken from reference TRBV5-4 and TRBJ1-2, is ETGVTQSPTHLIKTRGQQVTLRCSSQSGHNTVSWYQQALGQGPQFIFQYYREEENGRGNFPPRFSGLQFPNYSSELNVNALELDDSALYLCASSLITWTDGYTFGSGTRLTVV.